This T cell receptor (beta chain) emerged from a study of cytomegalovirus exposure and HLA in healthy donors. Study-level findings and limits: For cytomegalovirus status, the classifier reportedly gave diagnoses with high specificity and sensitivity.

Separate from the roughly 700-subject first cohort, the 120-subject validation cohort was the one that the donors belonged to. The CDR3 contains 14 residues. The V gene's germline CDR1 is MNHEY and CDR2 SMNVEV (reference sequence). Trimming removed 2 bases from V and 0 bases from J, with 6 bases in between. A note on this clone: As yet, its antigen is unknown.

Only in-frame clones appear in the TCRdb table, and some are missing; sequencing was by immunoSEQ multiplex PCR. The sample has about 350,000 clones, 75% to 90% seen once; the top ten hold approximately 1.1%. The source material was PBMCs. This clonotype originated in a woman between 25 and 40 years old in good health and CMV-seropositive. This chain connects TRBV27 to TRBJ2-3; maybe TRBD1 (6 bases). The CDR3, as DNA: TGTGCCAGCAGTTTAGACAGGAGCACAGATACGCAGTATTTT. It yields the protein CASSLDRSTDTQYF.